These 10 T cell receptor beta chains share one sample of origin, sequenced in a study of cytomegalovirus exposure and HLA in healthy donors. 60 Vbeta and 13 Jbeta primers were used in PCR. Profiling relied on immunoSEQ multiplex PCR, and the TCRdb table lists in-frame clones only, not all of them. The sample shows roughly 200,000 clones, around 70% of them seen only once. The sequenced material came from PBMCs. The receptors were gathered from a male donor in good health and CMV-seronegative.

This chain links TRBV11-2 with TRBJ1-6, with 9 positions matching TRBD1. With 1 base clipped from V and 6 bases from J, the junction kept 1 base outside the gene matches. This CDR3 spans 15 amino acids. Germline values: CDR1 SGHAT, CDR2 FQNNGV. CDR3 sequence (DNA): TGTGCCAGCAGCTTAGGGACAGGGGTTAATTCACCCCTCCACTTT. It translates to CASSLGTGVNSPLHF.

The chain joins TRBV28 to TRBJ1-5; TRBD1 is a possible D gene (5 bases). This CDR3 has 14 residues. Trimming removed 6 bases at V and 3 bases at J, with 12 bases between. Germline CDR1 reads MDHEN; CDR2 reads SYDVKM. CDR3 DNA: TGTGCCAGCAGCTTTACCAGGGCCAATCAGCCCCAGCATTTT. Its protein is CASSFTRANQPQHF.

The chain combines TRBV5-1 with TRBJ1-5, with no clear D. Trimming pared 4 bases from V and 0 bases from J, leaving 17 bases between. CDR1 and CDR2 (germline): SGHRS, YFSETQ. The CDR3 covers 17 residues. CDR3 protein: CASSRQPLETSNQPQHF. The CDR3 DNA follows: TGCGCCAGCAGCCGACAACCACTCGAAACTAGCAATCAGCCCCAGCATTTT.

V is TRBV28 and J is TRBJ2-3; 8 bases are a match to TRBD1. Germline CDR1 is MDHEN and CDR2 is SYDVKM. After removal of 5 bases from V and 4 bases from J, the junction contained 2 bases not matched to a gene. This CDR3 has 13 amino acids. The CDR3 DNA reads TGTGCCAGCAGTCGGACAGGGTCAGATACGCAGTATTTT. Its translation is CASSRTGSDTQYF.

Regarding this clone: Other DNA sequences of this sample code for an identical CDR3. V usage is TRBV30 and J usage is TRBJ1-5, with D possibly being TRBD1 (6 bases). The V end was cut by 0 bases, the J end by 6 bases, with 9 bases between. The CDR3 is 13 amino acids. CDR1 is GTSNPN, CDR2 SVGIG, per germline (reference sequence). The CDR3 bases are TGTGCCTGGAGTGTACGAGGGGGTCAGCCCCAGCATTTT. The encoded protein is CAWSVRGGQPQHF.

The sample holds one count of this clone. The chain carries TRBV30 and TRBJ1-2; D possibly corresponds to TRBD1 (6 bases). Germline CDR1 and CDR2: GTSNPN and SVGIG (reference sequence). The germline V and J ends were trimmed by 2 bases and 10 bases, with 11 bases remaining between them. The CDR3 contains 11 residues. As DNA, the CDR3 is TGTGCCTGGAGTTCAACAGGGTTCTACACCTTC. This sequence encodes CAWSSTGFYTF.

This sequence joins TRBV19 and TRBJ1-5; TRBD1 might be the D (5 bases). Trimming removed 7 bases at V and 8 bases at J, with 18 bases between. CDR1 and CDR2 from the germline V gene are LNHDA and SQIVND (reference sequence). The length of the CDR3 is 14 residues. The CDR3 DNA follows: TGTGCCAGTACAGGGAGGGGAGGTAGAAAGCCCCAGCATTTT. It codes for CASTGRGGRKPQHF.

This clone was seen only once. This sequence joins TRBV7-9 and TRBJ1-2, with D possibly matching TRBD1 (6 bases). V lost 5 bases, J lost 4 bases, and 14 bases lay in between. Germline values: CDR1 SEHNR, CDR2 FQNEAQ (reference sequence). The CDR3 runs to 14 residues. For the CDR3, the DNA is TGTGCCAGCAGCCTGGGACACAACACCTATGGCTACACCTTC. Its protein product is CASSLGHNTYGYTF.

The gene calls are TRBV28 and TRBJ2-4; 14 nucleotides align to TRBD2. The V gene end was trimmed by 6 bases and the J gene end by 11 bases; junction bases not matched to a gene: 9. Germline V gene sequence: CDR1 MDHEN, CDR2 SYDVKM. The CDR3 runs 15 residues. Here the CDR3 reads CASSHMTSGGGVQYF. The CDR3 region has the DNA TGTGCCAGCAGCCACATGACTAGCGGGGGGGGTGTTCAGTACTTC.

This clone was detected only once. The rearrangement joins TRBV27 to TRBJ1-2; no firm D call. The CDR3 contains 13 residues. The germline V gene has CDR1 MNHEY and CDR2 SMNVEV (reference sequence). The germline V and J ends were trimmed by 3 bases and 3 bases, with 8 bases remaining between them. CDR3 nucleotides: TGTGCCAGCAGTTTCGGAGTTGACTATGGCTACACCTTC. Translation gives CASSFGVDYGYTF.